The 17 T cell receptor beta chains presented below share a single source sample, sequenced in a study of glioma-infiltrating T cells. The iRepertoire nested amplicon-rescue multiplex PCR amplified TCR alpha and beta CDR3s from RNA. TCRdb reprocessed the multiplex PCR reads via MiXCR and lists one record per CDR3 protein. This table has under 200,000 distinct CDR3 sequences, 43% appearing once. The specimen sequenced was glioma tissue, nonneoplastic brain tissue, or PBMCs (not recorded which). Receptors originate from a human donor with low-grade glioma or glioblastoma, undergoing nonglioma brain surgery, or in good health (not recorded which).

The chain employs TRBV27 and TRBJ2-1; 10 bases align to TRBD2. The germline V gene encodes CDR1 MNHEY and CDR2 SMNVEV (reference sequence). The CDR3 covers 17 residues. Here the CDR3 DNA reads TGTGGCAGTAGTCCATCCCGGGCTAGCGGGAGTTACAATGAGCAGTTCTTC. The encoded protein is CGSSPSRASGSYNEQFF.

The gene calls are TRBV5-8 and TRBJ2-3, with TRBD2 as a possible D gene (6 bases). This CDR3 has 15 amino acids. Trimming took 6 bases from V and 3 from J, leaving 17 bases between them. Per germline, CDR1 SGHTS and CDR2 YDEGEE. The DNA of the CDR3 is TGTGCCAGCACCCGCAGGAAGGAGGGGACAGATACGCAGTATTTT. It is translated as CASTRRKEGTDTQYF.

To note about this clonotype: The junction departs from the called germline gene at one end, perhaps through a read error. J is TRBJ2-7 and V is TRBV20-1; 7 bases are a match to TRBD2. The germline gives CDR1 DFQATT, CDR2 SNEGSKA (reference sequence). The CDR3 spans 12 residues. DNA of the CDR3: TGCAGTTCTAGCGGACTTAGCGGAACCCAGTACTTC. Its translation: CSSSGLSGTQYF.

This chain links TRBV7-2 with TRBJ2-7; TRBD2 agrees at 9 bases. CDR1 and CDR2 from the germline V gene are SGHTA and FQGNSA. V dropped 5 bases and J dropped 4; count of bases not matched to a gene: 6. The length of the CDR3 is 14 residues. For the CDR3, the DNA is TGTGCCAGCAGCATTATAGCGGGAGTTTACGAGCAGTACTTC. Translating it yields CASSIIAGVYEQYF.

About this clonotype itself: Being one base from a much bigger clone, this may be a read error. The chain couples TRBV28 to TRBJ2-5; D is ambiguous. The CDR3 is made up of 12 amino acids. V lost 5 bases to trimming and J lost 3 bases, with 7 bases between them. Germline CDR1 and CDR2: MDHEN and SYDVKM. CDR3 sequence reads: CASSLNKETQYF. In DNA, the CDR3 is TGTGCCAGCAGTCTGAACAAAGAGACCCAGTACTTC. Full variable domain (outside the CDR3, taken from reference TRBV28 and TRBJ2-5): DVKVTQSSRYLVKRTGEKVFLECVQDMDHENMFWYRQDPGLGLRLIYFSYDVKMKEKGDIPEGYSVSREKKERFSLILESASTNQTSMYLCASSLNKETQYFGPGTRLLVL.

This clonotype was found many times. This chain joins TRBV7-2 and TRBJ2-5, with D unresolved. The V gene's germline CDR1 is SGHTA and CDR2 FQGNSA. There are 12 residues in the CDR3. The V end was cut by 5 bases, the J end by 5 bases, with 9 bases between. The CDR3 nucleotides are TGTGCCAGCAGCAGACTCGGGGAGACCCAGTACTTC. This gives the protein CASSRLGETQYF. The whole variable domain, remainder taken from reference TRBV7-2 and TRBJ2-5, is GAGVSQSPSNKVTEKGKDVELRCDPISGHTALYWYRQSLGQGLEFLIYFQGNSAPDKSGLPSDRFSAERTGGSVSTLTIQRTQQEDSAVYLCASSRLGETQYFGPGTRLLVL.

This chain's CDR3 is CSARNSSGSADTQYF. In nucleotides, the CDR3 is TGCAGTGCTAGAAACAGTAGCGGTAGCGCAGATACGCAGTATTTT. J is TRBJ2-3 and V is TRBV20-1, with a weak D call TRBD2 (6 bases). The CDR3 is 15 amino acids. Between the trimmed V and J ends, which lost 2 bases and 4 bases, there was a span of 16 bases. From germline, CDR1 is DFQATT and CDR2 SNEGSKA (reference sequence).

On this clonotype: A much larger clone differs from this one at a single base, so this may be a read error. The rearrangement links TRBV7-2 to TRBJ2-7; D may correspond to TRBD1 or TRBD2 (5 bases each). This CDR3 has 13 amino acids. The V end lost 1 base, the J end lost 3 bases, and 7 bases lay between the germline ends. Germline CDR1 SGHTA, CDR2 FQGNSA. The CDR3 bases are TGTGCCAGCAGCTTAGGAGGGGACTACGAGCAGTACTTC. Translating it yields CASSLGGDYEQYF.

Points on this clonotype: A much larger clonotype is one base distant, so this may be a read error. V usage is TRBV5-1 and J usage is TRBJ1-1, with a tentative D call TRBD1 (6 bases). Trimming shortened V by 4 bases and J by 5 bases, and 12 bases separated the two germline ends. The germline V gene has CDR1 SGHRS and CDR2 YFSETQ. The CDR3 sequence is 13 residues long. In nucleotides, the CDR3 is TGCGCCAGCAGCATAGGGGGGAAAACTGAAGCTTTCTTT. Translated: CASSIGGKTEAFF.

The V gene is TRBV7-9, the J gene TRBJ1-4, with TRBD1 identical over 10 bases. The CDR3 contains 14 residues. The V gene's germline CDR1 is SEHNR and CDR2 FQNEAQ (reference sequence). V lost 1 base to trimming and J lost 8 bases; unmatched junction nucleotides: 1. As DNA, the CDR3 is TGTGCCAGCAGCTTAGGGACAGGGGGAGAAAAACTGTTTTTT. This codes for CASSLGTGGEKLFF.

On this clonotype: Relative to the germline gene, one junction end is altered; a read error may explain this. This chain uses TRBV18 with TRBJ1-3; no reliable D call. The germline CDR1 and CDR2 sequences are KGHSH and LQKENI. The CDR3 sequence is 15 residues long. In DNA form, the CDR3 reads TGTGCCAGCTCAACACCGTCCATCTCTGGAAACACCATATATTTT. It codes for CASSTPSISGNTIYF.

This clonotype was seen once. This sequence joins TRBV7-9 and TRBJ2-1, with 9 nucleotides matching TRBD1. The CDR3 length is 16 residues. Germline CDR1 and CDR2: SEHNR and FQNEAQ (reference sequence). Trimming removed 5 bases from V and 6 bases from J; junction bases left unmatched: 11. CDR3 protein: CASSRQAGQGSNEQFF. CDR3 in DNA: TGTGCCAGCAGCCGACAAGCGGGACAGGGAAGCAATGAGCAGTTCTTC.

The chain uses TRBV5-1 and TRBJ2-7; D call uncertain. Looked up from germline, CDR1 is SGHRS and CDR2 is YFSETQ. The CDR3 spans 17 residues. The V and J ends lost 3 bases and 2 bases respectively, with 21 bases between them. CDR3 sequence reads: CASSSYPVSALAYEQYF. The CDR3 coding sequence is TGCGCCAGCAGCTCCTACCCCGTTTCGGCCCTAGCCTACGAGCAGTACTTC. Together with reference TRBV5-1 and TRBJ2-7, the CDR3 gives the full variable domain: KAGVTQTPRYLIKTRGQQVTLSCSPISGHRSVSWYQQTPGQGLQFLFEYFSETQRNKGNFPGRFSGRQFSNSRSEMNVSTLELGDSALYLCASSSYPVSALAYEQYFGPGTRLTVT.

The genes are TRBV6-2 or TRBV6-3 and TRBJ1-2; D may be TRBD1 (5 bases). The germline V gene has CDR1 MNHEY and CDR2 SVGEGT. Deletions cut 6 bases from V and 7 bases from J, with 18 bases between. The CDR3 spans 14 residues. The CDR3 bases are TGTGCCAGCAGCTTGTTTCGGCAGGGTTTTGGCTACACCTTC. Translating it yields CASSLFRQGFGYTF.

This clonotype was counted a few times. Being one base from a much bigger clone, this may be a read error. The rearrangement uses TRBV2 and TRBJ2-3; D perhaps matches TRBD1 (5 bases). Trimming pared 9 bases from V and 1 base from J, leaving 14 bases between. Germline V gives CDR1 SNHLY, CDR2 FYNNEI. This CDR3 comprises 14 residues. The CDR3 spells CARNPTEGTDTQYF. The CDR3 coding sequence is TGTGCCAGAAATCCGACAGAAGGCACAGATACGCAGTATTTT.

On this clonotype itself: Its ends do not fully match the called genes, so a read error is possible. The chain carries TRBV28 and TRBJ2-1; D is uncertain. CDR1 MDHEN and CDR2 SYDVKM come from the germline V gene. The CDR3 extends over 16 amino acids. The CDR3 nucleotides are TGTGCCAGCAGTGCATCGAATAGCTGGGTCGCCGATGAGCAGTTTTTC. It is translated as CASSASNSWVADEQFF.

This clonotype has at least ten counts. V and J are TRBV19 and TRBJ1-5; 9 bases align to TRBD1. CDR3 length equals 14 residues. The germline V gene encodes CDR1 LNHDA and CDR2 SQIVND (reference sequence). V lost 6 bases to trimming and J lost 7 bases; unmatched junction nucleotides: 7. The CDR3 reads CASSDGTGRQPQHF. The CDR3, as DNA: TGTGCCAGTAGCGACGGGACAGGGAGGCAGCCCCAGCATTTT. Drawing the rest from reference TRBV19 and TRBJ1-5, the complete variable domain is DGGITQSPKYLFRKEGQNVTLSCEQNLNHDAMYWYRQDPGQGLRLIYYSQIVNDFQKGDIAEGYSVSREKKESFPLTVTSAQKNPTAFYLCASSDGTGRQPQHFGDGTRLSIL.